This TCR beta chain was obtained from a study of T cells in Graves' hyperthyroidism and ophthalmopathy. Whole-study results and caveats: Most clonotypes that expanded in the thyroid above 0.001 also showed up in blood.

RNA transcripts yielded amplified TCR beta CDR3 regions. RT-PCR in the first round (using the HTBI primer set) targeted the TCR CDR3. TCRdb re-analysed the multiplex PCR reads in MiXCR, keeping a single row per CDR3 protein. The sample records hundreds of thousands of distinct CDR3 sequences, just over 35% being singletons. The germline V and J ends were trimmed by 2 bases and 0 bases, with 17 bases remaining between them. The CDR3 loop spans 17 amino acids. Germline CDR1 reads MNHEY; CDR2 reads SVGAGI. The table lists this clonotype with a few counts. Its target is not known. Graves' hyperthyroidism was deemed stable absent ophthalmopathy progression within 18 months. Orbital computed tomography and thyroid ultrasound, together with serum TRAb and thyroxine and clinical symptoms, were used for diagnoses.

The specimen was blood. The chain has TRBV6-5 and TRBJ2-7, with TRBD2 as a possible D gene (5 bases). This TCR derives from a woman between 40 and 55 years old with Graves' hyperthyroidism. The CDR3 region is CASSYTSGNGASYEQYF. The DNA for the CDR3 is TGTGCCAGCAGTTACACTTCGGGAAACGGAGCCTCCTACGAGCAGTACTTC.